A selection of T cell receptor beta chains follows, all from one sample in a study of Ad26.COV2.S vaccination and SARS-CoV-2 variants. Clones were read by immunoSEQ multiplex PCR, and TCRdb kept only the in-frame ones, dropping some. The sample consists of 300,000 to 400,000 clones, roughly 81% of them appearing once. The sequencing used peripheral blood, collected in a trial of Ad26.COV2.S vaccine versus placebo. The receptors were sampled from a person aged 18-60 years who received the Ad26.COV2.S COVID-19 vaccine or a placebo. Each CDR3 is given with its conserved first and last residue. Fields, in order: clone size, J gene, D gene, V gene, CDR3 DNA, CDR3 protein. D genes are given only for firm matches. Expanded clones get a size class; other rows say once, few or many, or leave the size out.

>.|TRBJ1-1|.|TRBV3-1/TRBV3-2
TGTGCCAGCAGCCAAGCGACGGGGACCGAGAACACTGAAGCTTTCTTT
CASSQATGTENTEAFF
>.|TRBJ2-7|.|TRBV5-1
TGCGCCAGCAGCTTGCGGGGTCAGGGTCCCTTCGAGCAGTACTTC
CASSLRGQGPFEQYF
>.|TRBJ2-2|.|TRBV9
TGTGCCAGCAGCGTTGAGGGGGTCGGGGAGCTGTTTTTT
CASSVEGVGELFF
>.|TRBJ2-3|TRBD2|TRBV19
TGTGCCAGTAGTTGGTATGGACTAGCCGGTAGCACAGATACGCAGTATTTT
CASSWYGLAGSTDTQYF
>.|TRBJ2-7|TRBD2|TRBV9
TGTGCCAGCAGCGTAGTGCCGGGAGGGGGCGAGCAGTACTTC
CASSVVPGGGEQYF
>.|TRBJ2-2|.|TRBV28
TGTGCCAGCAGTTTTCCATCTCACACCGGGGAGCTGTTTTTT
CASSFPSHTGELFF
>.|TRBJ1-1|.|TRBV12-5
TGTGCTAGTGGTTTGAGTAAGGGTTCGGGCACTGAAGCTTTCTTT
CASGLSKGSGTEAFF
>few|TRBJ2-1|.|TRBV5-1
TGCGCCAGCAGCGTGACTGATGAGCAGTTCTTC
CASSVTDEQFF
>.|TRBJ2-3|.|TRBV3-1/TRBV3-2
TGTGCCAGCAGCCAGAACACAGATACGCAGTATTTT
CASSQNTDTQYF
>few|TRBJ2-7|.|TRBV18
TGTGCCAGCACCCGAAACCCGAGTATCTTTGACGATAAGGAGCAGTACTTC
CASTRNPSIFDDKEQYF
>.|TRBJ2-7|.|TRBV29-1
TGCAGCGTTGTACCCTACAGGGTTCCCTACGAGCAGTACTTC
CSVVPYRVPYEQYF
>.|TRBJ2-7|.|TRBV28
TGTGCCAGCAGTTTGAGGGACTACGAGCAGTACTTC
CASSLRDYEQYF
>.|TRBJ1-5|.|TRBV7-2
TGTGCCAGCAGCTTCGTAGGGACGGGCAATCAGCCCCAGCATTTT
CASSFVGTGNQPQHF
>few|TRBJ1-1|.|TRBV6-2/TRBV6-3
TGTGCCAGCAGCTATTTGGGCCGTGAAGCTTTCTTT
CASSYLGREAFF
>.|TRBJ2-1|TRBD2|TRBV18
TGTGCCAGCTCGCCCTACAAGGGTAGGGCTAGCGGGGGGGCCTACAATGAGCAGTTCTTC
CASSPYKGRASGGAYNEQFF
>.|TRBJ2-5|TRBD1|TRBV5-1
TGCGCCAGCAGCCAACGGACAGGGGGCGGGCCGGGGACCCAGTACTTC
CASSQRTGGGPGTQYF
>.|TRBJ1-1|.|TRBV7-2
TGTGCCAGCAGCTTAAGGAGAGGGATCACTGAAGCTTTCTTT
CASSLRRGITEAFF
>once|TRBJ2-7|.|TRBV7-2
TGTGCCAGCAGCCTGGCTGGGTCGGGTTACGAGCAGTACTTC
CASSLAGSGYEQYF
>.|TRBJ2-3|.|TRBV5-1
TGCGCCAGCAGCTTTGGGGGGTTAAGGGATACGCAGTATTTT
CASSFGGLRDTQYF
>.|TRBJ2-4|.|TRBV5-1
TGCGCCAGCTATGCCGAGACTAAAAACATTCAGTACTTC
CASYAETKNIQYF
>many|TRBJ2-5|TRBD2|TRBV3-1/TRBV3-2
TGTGCCAGCAGCATAACCAGGGGACTAGCGAACTTC
CASSITRGLANF
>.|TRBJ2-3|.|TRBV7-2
TGTGCCAGCAGCTTTTTGTCCCCTAGCACAGATACGCAGTATTTT
CASSFLSPSTDTQYF
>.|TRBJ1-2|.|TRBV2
TGTGCCAGCAATCCACTCGCCAACTATGGCTACACCTTC
CASNPLANYGYTF
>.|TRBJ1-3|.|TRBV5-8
TGTGCCAGCAGCTTGTTAGGTCGGCTAGGCTCCGGCTCTGGAAACACCATATATTTT
CASSLLGRLGSGSGNTIYF
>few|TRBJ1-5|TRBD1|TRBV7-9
TGTGCCAGCAGCTTAGCTGGGGACAGGGATCAGCCCCAGCATTTT
CASSLAGDRDQPQHF
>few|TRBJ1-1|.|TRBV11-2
TGTGCCAGCAGCTACGAAATGAACACTGAAGCTTTCTTT
CASSYEMNTEAFF
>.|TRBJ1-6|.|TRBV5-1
TGCGCCAGCAGCTTGAATCTCTACTCCTATAATTCACCCCTCCACTTT
CASSLNLYSYNSPLHF
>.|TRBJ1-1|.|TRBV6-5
TGTGCCAGCAGTTACTCTGCCGGCGGAGCTTTCTTT
CASSYSAGGAFF
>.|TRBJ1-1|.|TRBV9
TGTGCCAGCAGCCTGGGAACCATGAACACTGAAGCTTTCTTT
CASSLGTMNTEAFF
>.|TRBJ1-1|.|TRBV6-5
TGTGCCATCACGTTGGGGAATGGCATGAACACTGAAGCTTTCTTT
CAITLGNGMNTEAFF
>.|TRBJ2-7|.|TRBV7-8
TGTGCCAGCAGCTTAGGACAGGTCTACGAGCAGTACTTC
CASSLGQVYEQYF